This T cell receptor (beta chain) stems from a study of T cells in Graves' hyperthyroidism and ophthalmopathy. From RNA transcripts, TCR beta CDR3 regions were amplified. A set of HTBI primers served as the primers for a first-round RT-PCR of the TCR CDR3. TCRdb redid the calling of the multiplex PCR reads with MiXCR, one entry per CDR3 protein. Of 300,000 to 400,000 distinct CDR3 sequences in the sample, 15% to 20% were seen once. Trimming removed 2 bases from V and 8 bases from J; junction bases left unmatched: 11. CDR1 DFQATT and CDR2 SNEGSKA come from the germline V gene (reference sequence). The CDR3 extends over 16 amino acids. Every diagnosis used clinical symptoms, serum thyroxine and TRAb, thyroid ultrasound and orbital computed tomography. The PBMCs had their origin in 10 ml of fresh peripheral blood.

The TCR comes from a woman aged 45-65 years with Graves' hyperthyroidism. The sequencing sample was made of blood. The chain combines TRBV20-1 with TRBJ2-1; 11 bases align to TRBD2. The CDR3 loop reads CSARTGLAGGGDEQFF. In DNA form, the CDR3 reads TGCAGTGCTAGAACCGGACTAGCGGGCGGCGGCGATGAGCAGTTCTTC.